The 10 T cell receptor beta chains listed next were all sequenced from one sample in a study of blood T cell repertoires in COVID-19. Here immunoSEQ multiplex PCR was the method, and the copy in TCRdb shows in-frame clones only, minus some. The top ten hold more than 7.5% of the sample, which has 150,000 to 200,000 clones, just over 85% seen once. Input material: peripheral blood. The receptor set was obtained from a man aged 50-60 years with active or convalescent COVID-19.

This chain joins TRBV29-1 and TRBJ2-1; 12 positions match TRBD2. With V trimmed by 7 bases and J by 7 bases, 5 bases remained unmatched. CDR1 is SQVTM, CDR2 ANQGSEA, per germline. The CDR3 runs 13 residues. CDR3 region: CSGRLAGVNEQFF. The CDR3 DNA reads as TGCAGCGGGAGACTAGCGGGAGTAAATGAGCAGTTCTTC.

The chain employs TRBV18 and TRBJ2-4; D may be TRBD2 (6 bases). Trimming stripped 3 bases from V and 0 bases from J, with 12 bases between. Germline V gene sequence: CDR1 KGHSH, CDR2 LQKENI. The CDR3 extends over 16 amino acids. The DNA for the CDR3 is TGTGCCAGCTCACCTCCGGGAGTTCCAGCCAAAAACATTCAGTACTTC. Translation: CASSPPGVPAKNIQYF.

J is TRBJ1-1 and V is TRBV7-9; 7 bases line up with TRBD1. V trimming: 0 bases; J trimming: 2 bases; junction bases outside the gene matches: 3. The CDR3 spans 15 residues. Looked up from germline, CDR1 is SEHNR and CDR2 is FQNEAQ (reference sequence). The CDR3 DNA follows: TGTGCCAGCAGCTTAGCAGGGACAGCCAACACTGAAGCTTTCTTT. Amino acids: CASSLAGTANTEAFF.

The chain carries TRBV19 and TRBJ1-5; 12 positions match TRBD1. Trimming took 7 bases from V and 1 from J; bases not matched to a gene: 11. The CDR3 spans 18 residues. CDR1 and CDR2 (germline): LNHDA, SQIVND (reference sequence). The CDR3 nucleotides are TGTGCCAGTACGAAAGGGACAGGGGGCGCGGGGAGCAATCAGCCCCAGCATTTT. It specifies CASTKGTGGAGSNQPQHF.

This clone was seen only once. The chain is built from TRBV9 and TRBJ1-2; TRBD1 is a possible D gene (6 bases). V was pared by 3 bases and J by 1 base, with 7 bases between. CDR1 SGDLS and CDR2 YYNGEE come from the germline V gene. There are 13 residues in the CDR3. CDR3 DNA: TGTGCCAGCAGCGACAGGGTTAACTATGGCTACACCTTC. Amino acid sequence: CASSDRVNYGYTF.

The V and J genes are TRBV28 and TRBJ1-1; 7 positions agree with TRBD1. The trim removed 7 bases at V and 6 bases at J, leaving 2 bases unmatched. Germline-derived CDR1 and CDR2 are MDHEN and SYDVKM. The CDR3 extends over 11 amino acids. The CDR3 loop is CASKGAPEAFF. The CDR3, as DNA: TGTGCCAGCAAGGGGGCCCCTGAAGCTTTCTTT.

The rearrangement links TRBV30 to TRBJ1-1; D is unclear. V lost 8 bases, J lost 0 bases, and 10 bases lay in between. This CDR3 spans 12 amino acids. Germline V gene data show CDR1 as GTSNPN and CDR2 as SVGIG (reference sequence). CDR3 in amino acids: CARQRVNTEAFF. The CDR3, as DNA: TGTGCCAGGCAGCGGGTGAACACTGAAGCTTTCTTT.

The chain combines TRBV5-4 with TRBJ2-2, with 11 positions matching TRBD2. Trimming cost V 0 bases and J 0 bases; bases outside gene matches: 1. CDR1 is SGHNT and CDR2 is YYREEE in the germline V gene (reference sequence). The CDR3 contains 17 residues. Here the CDR3 reads CASSLGGLAANTGELFF. CDR3 nucleotides: TGTGCCAGCAGCTTGGGGGGACTAGCGGCGAACACCGGGGAGCTGTTTTTT.

The V and J genes are TRBV3-1 (or the pseudogene TRBV3-2) and TRBJ1-1; D remains unclear. The length of the CDR3 is 13 residues. Trimming left V 0 bases short and J 3 bases short, with 5 bases between. The germline gives CDR1 LGHDT, CDR2 YNNKEL (reference sequence). This CDR3 is CASSQERYTEAFF. DNA for the CDR3: TGTGCCAGCAGCCAAGAGAGGTACACTGAAGCTTTCTTT.

The chain carries TRBV6-6 and TRBJ2-3; no clear D gene. The V and J ends lost 4 bases and 8 bases respectively, with 16 bases between them. This CDR3 has 14 amino acids. Germline V gene sequence: CDR1 MNHNY, CDR2 SVGAGI (reference sequence). In DNA form, the CDR3 reads TGTGCCAGCAGTTCCACGCGGAAGGTAGTTACGCAGTATTTT. As protein: CASSSTRKVVTQYF.